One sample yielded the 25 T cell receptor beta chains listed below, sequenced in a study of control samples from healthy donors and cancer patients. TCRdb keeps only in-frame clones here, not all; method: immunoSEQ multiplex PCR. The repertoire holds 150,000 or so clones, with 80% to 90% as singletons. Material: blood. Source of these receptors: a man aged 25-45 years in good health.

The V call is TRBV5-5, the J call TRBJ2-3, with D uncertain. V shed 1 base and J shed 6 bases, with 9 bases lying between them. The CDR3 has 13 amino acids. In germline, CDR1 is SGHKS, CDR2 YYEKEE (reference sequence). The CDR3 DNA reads TGTGCCAGCAGCTTGAAATTTGATGATACGCAGTATTTT. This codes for CASSLKFDDTQYF.

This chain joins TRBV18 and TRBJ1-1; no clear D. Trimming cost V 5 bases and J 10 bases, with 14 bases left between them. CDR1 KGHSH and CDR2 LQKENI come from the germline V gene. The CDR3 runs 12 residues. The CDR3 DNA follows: TGTGCCAGCTCATCCGAGGTCTTGGGAGCTTTCTTT. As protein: CASSSEVLGAFF.

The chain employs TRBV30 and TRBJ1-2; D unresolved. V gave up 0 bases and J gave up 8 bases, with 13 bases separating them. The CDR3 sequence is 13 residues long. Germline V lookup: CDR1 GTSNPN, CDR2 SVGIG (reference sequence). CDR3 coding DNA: TGTGCCTGGAGTGTAATCAGGTCAGAAGGCTACACCTTC. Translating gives CAWSVIRSEGYTF.

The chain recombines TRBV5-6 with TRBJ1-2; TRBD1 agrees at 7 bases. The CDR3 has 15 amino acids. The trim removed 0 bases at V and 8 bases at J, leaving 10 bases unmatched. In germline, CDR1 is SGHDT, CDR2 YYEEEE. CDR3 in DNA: TGTGCCAGCAGCTTGGACTACAGGGGAAAAGGGGGCTACACCTTC. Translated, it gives CASSLDYRGKGGYTF.

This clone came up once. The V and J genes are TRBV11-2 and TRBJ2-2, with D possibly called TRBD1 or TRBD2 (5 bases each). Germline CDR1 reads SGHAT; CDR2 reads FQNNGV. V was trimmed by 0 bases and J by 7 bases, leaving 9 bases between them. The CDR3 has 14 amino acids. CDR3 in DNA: TGTGCCAGCAGCTTAGATCGTGGGGGCGGGGAGCTGTTTTTT. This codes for CASSLDRGGGELFF. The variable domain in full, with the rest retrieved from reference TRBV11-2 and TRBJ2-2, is EAGVAQSPRYKIIEKRQSVAFWCNPISGHATLYWYQQILGQGPKLLIQFQNNGVVDDSQLPKDRFSAERLKGVDSTLKIQPAKLEDSAVYLCASSLDRGGGELFFGEGSRLTVL.

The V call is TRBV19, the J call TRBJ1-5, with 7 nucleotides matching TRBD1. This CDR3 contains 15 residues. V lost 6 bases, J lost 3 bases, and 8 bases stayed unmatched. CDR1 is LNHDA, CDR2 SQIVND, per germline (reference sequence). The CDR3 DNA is TGTGCCAGTAGGGGATATGGGACAGACAATCAGCCCCAGCATTTT. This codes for CASRGYGTDNQPQHF.

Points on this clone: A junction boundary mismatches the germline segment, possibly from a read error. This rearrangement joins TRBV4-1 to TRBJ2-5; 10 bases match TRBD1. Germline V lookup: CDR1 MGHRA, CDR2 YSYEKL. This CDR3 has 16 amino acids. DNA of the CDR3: TGCGCCAGCAGCAAAGACAGGGGGCTCTACCAAGAGACCCAGTACTTC. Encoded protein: CASSKDRGLYQETQYF.

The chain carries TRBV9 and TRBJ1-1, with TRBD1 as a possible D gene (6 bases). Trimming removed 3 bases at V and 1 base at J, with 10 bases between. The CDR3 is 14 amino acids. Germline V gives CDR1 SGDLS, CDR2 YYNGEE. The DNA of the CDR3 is TGTGCCAGCAGCGCCCCGGGACAGAACACTGAAGCTTTCTTT. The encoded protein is CASSAPGQNTEAFF.

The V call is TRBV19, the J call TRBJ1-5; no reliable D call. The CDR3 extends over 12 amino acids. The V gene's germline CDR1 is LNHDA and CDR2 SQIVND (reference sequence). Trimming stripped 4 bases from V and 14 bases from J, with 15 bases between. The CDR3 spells CASSTPPSSKHF. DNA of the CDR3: TGTGCCAGTAGTACCCCCCCCTCGTCGAAGCATTTT.

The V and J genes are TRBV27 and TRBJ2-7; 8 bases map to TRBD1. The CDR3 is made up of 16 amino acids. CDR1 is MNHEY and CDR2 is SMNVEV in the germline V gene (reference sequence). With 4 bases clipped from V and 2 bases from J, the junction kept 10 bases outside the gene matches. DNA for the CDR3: TGTGCCAGCAGTTCCTCGTATAGACAGGGGACCTACGAGCAGTACTTC. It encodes CASSSSYRQGTYEQYF.

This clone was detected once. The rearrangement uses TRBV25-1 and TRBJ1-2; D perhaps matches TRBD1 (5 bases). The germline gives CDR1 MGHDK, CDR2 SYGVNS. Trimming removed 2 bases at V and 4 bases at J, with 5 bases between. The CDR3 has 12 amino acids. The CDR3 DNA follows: TGTGCCAGCAGTGAAGGGACCTATGGCTACACCTTC. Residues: CASSEGTYGYTF.

The CDR3 DNA sequence: TGTGCCAGCAGTTACGGGGACGTCTACGAGCAGTACTTC. Translating gives CASSYGDVYEQYF. The chain recombines TRBV7-9 with TRBJ2-7; D may be TRBD1 or TRBD2 (5 bases each). This CDR3 is built from 13 residues. Germline loops: CDR1 SEHNR, CDR2 FQNEAQ (reference sequence). V was shortened by 6 bases and J by 3 bases, with 12 bases between the two germline ends.

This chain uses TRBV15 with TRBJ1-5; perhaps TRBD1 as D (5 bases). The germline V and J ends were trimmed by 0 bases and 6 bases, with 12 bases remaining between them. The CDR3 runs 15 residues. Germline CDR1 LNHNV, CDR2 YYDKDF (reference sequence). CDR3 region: CATSRDLGVGQPQHF. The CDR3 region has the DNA TGTGCCACCAGCAGAGATCTGGGGGTGGGTCAGCCCCAGCATTTT.

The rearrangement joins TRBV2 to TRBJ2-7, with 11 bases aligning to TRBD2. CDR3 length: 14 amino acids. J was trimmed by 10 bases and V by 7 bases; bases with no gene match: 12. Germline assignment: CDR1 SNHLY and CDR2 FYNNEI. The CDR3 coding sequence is TGTGCCAGCAATCCCGAGACTAGCGGGAAAAAACAGTACTTC. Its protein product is CASNPETSGKKQYF.

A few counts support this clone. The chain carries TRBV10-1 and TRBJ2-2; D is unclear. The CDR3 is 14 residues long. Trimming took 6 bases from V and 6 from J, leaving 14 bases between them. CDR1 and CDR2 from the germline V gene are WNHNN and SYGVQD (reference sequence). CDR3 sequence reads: CASSRVAGPGELFF. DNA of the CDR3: TGCGCCAGCAGCCGGGTTGCAGGTCCCGGGGAGCTGTTTTTT.

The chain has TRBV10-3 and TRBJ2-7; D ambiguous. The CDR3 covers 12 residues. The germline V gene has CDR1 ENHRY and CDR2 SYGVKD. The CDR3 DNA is TGTGCTGTAGGCGGTCTACCCTACGAGCAGTACTTC. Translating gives CAVGGLPYEQYF.

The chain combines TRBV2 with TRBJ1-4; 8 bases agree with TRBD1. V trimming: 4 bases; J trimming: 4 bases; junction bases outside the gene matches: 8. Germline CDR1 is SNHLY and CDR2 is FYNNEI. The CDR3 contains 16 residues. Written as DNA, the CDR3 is TGTGCCAGCAGTGGGTCAGGGGGCTTTCGTAATGAAAAACTGTTTTTT. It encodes CASSGSGGFRNEKLFF.

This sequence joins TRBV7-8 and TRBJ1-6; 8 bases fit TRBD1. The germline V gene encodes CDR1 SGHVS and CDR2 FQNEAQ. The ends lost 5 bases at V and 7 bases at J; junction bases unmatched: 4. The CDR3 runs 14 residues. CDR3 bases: TGTGCCAGCAGCCCAAGACAGGGGAATTCACCCCTCCACTTT. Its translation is CASSPRQGNSPLHF.

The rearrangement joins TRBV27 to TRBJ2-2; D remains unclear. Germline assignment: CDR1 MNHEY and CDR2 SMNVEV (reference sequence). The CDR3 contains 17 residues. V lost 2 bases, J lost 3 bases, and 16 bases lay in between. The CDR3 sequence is CASSLAASSSDTGELFF. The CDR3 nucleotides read TGTGCCAGCAGTTTAGCCGCTAGTTCCTCGGACACCGGGGAGCTGTTTTTT.

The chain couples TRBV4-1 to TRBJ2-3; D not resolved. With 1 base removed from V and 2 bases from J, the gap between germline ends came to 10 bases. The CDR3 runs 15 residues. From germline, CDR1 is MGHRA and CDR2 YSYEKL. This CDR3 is CASSQGGRDTDTQYF. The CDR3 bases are TGCGCCAGCAGCCAAGGGGGAAGAGACACAGATACGCAGTATTTT.

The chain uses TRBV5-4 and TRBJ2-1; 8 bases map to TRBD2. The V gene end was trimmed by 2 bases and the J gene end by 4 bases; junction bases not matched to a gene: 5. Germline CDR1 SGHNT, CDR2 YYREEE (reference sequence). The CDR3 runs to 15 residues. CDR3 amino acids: CASSFGGGTYNEQFF. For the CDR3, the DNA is TGTGCCAGCAGCTTCGGCGGGGGGACATACAATGAGCAGTTCTTC.

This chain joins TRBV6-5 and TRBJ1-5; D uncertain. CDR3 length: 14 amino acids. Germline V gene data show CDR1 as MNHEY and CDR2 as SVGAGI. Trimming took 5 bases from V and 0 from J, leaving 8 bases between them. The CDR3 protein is CASSPKTSNQPQHF. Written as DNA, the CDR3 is TGTGCCAGCAGTCCGAAGACTAGCAATCAGCCCCAGCATTTT.

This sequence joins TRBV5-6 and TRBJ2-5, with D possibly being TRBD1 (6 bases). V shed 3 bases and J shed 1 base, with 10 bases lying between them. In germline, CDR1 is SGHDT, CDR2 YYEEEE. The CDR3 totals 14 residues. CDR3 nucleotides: TGTGCCAGCAGCTACAGGGTTCGCCAAGAGACCCAGTACTTC. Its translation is CASSYRVRQETQYF.

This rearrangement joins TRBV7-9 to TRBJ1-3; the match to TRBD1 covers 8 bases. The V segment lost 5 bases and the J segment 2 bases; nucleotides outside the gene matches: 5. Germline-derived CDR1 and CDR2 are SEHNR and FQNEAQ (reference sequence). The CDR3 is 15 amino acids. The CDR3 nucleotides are TGTGCCAGCAGCCCTTCGACAGGGGCTGGAAACACCATATATTTT. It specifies CASSPSTGAGNTIYF.

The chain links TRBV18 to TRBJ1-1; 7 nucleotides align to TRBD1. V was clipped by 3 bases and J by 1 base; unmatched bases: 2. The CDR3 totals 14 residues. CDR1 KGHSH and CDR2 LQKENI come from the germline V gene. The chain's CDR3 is CASSPDRTNTEAFF. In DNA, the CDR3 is TGTGCCAGCTCACCGGACAGGACGAACACTGAAGCTTTCTTT. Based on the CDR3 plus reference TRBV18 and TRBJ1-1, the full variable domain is NAGVMQNPRHLVRRRGQEARLRCSPMKGHSHVYWYRQLPEEGLKFMVYLQKENIIDESGMPKERFSAEFPKEGPSILRIQQVVRGDSAAYFCASSPDRTNTEAFFGQGTRLTVV.